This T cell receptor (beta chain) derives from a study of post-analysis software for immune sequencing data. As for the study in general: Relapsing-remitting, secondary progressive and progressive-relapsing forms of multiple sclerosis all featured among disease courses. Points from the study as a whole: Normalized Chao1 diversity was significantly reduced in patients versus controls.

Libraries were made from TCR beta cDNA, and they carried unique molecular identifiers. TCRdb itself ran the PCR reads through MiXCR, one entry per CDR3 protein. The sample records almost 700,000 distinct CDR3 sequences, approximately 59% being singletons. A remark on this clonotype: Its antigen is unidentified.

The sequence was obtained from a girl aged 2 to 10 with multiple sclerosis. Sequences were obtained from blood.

CDR3 residues: CASSPSGSNEQFF. CDR3 DNA: TGTGCCAGCAGTCCGTCGGGGTCCAATGAGCAGTTCTTC. The chain employs TRBV25-1 and TRBJ2-1; a weak D match, TRBD2 (5 bases). Trimming removed 5 bases from V and 6 bases from J, with 11 bases in between. The CDR3 runs 13 residues. Germline lookup yields CDR1 MGHDK and CDR2 SYGVNS.